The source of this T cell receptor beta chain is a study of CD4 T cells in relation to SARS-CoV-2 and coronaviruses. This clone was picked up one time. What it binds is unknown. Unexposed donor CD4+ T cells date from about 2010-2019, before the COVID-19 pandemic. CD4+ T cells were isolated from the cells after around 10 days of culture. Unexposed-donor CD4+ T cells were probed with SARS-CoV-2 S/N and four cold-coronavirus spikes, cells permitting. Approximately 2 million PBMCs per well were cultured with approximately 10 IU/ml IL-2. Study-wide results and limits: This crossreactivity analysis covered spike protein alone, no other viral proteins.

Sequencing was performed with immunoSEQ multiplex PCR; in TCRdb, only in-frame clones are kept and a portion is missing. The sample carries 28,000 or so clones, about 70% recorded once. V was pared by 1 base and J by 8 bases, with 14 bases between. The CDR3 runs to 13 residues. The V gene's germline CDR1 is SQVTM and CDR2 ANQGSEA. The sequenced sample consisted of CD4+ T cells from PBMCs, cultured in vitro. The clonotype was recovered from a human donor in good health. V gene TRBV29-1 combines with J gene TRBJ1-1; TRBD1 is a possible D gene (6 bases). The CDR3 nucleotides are TGCAGCGTTGAAGCTAGACAGGCCTGGGAAGCTTTCTTT. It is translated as CSVEARQAWEAFF.